These 24 T cell receptor beta chains were sequenced from one sample in a study of T cells after yellow fever vaccination. TCRdb itself ran the 5' RACE reads through MiXCR, one entry per CDR3 protein. The sample holds some 240,000 distinct CDR3 sequences, around 4.9% seen once. Here the sequenced sample was CD4+ T cells sorted from PBMCs, taken on the day of the yellow fever booster vaccination. The receptors were sampled from a man between 18 and 35 years old who received the YFV17D yellow fever vaccine.

This clonotype has just a few counts. The chain employs TRBV12-3 or TRBV12-4 and TRBJ1-1, with D unclear. V shed 2 bases and J shed 0 bases, with 10 bases lying between them. CDR3 length: 15 amino acids. The CDR3 loop is CASSLSSTMNTEAFF. CDR3 nucleotide sequence: TGTGCCAGCAGTTTATCGTCGACCATGAACACTGAAGCTTTCTTT.

This clonotype was counted a few times. The chain uses TRBV10-3 and TRBJ1-1; the D is unclear. The CDR3 has 12 amino acids. Germline V gene sequence: CDR1 ENHRY, CDR2 SYGVKD. Deletions cut 2 bases from V and 8 bases from J, with 9 bases between. CDR3 nucleotide sequence: TGTGCCATCAGTGAGAAGTCAGACGAAGCTTTCTTT. This encodes CAISEKSDEAFF.

This chain uses TRBV5-1 with TRBJ2-5; D may be TRBD1 or TRBD2 (5 bases each). The CDR3 extends over 14 amino acids. Trimming took 4 bases from V and 4 from J, leaving 14 bases between them. The germline V gene has CDR1 SGHRS and CDR2 YFSETQ. The DNA of the CDR3 is TGCGCCAGCAGCCAAACGAGGGGTGGAGAGACCCAGTACTTC. It specifies CASSQTRGGETQYF.

The gene calls are TRBV9 and TRBJ1-1; no definite D call. CDR1 is SGDLS and CDR2 is YYNGEE in the germline V gene. The CDR3 is 9 residues long. CDR3 DNA: TGTGCGGCTAACACTGAAGCTTTCTTT. Encoded protein: CAANTEAFF.

This clonotype was recorded at least ten times. The rearrangement joins TRBV5-1 to TRBJ2-5; D is ambiguous. V was pared by 6 bases and J by 3 bases, with 6 bases between. CDR1 and CDR2 (germline): SGHRS, YFSETQ. The CDR3 is made up of 11 amino acids. The CDR3 DNA is TGCGCCAGCACTTCCGAAGAGACCCAGTACTTC. Protein product: CASTSEETQYF.

The sample holds a few counts of this clonotype. This chain connects TRBV4-3 to TRBJ1-1; D possibly corresponds to TRBD1 (5 bases). This CDR3 contains 15 residues. Trimming took 0 bases from V and 5 from J, leaving 13 bases between them. Germline loops: CDR1 LGHNA, CDR2 YSLEER. As DNA, the CDR3 is TGCGCCAGCAGCCAAGATCTCAGGGTTGGGACTGAAGCTTTCTTT. This sequence encodes CASSQDLRVGTEAFF.

The chain has TRBV11-2 and TRBJ1-1, with D possibly matching TRBD1 (6 bases). Germline V gives CDR1 SGHAT, CDR2 FQNNGV. Deletions cut 6 bases from V and 0 bases from J, with 14 bases between. The CDR3 contains 15 residues. CDR3 region: CASRAPGGLNTEAFF. CDR3 sequence (DNA): TGTGCCAGCAGAGCCCCCGGGGGGCTGAACACTGAAGCTTTCTTT.

This clonotype was seen a few times. This chain uses TRBV4-2 with TRBJ1-6, with D uncertain. With 4 bases removed from V and 6 bases from J, the gap between germline ends came to 16 bases. The CDR3 is made up of 16 amino acids. From germline, CDR1 is LGHNA and CDR2 YNFKEQ. The CDR3 reads CASSPLSGPGNSPLHF. The CDR3 DNA follows: TGTGCCAGCAGCCCTCTATCTGGACCGGGTAATTCACCCCTCCACTTT.

This clonotype was detected a few times. The chain is built from TRBV11-2 and TRBJ1-1, with D tentatively TRBD1 (5 bases). V was trimmed by 5 bases and J by 2 bases, leaving 15 bases between them. CDR1 SGHAT and CDR2 FQNNGV come from the germline V gene. This CDR3 contains 15 residues. The CDR3, as DNA: TGTGCCAGCAGCCTACGGCGGCGGGGCAACACTGAAGCTTTCTTT. Encoded protein: CASSLRRRGNTEAFF.

The chain combines TRBV7-2 with TRBJ1-2; D gene uncertain. The germline V and J ends were trimmed by 0 bases and 7 bases, with 18 bases remaining between them. Germline-derived CDR1 and CDR2 are SGHTA and FQGNSA. The length of the CDR3 is 16 residues. This CDR3 is CASSLAGSARTAGYTF. CDR3 DNA sequence: TGTGCCAGCAGCTTAGCGGGGTCCGCGAGGACTGCTGGCTACACCTTC.

The chain couples TRBV28 to TRBJ1-3; 7 positions agree with TRBD1. Germline lookup yields CDR1 MDHEN and CDR2 SYDVKM. The J segment lost 4 bases and the V segment lost 6 bases, leaving 6 bases of the junction unmatched. This CDR3 comprises 14 residues. The CDR3 here is CASSSGGDGNTIYF. CDR3 sequence (DNA): TGTGCCAGCAGCTCAGGGGGTGACGGAAACACCATATATTTT.

In this sample, this clonotype turned up a few times. The chain recombines TRBV20-1 with TRBJ1-1, with D possibly TRBD1 on 5 matching bases. Germline loops: CDR1 DFQATT, CDR2 SNEGSKA (reference sequence). Deletions cut 6 bases from V and 6 bases from J, with 20 bases between. The CDR3 length is 14 residues. The CDR3 is CSALNRGVRAEAFF. CDR3 sequence (DNA): TGCAGTGCCTTGAACCGGGGGGTCAGGGCTGAAGCTTTCTTT.

This clonotype appeared a few times. The chain carries TRBV5-1 and TRBJ2-2, with 7 bases that match TRBD1. The length of the CDR3 is 16 residues. The V gene end was trimmed by 1 base and the J gene end by 0 bases; junction bases not matched to a gene: 3. Germline CDR1 SGHRS, CDR2 YFSETQ. The CDR3 loop reads CASSLRGGANTGELFF. In DNA form, the CDR3 reads TGCGCCAGCAGCTTGAGAGGGGGCGCGAACACCGGGGAGCTGTTTTTT.

This clonotype was seen only a few times. CDR3 nucleotides: TGTGCCAGCAGCCTAGTAGGGACAGGGAAAGATACGCAGTATTTT. Its translation is CASSLVGTGKDTQYF. The V call is TRBV7-2, the J call TRBJ2-3; TRBD1 matches at 9 bases. J was trimmed by 5 bases and V by 5 bases; bases with no gene match: 8. Germline V gene sequence: CDR1 SGHTA, CDR2 FQGNSA. The CDR3 loop spans 15 amino acids. Filled out from reference TRBV7-2 and TRBJ2-3, the complete variable domain reads GAGVSQSPSNKVTEKGKDVELRCDPISGHTALYWYRQSLGQGLEFLIYFQGNSAPDKSGLPSDRFSAERTGGSVSTLTIQRTQQEDSAVYLCASSLVGTGKDTQYFGPGTRLTVL.

The CDR3 DNA sequence: TGTGCCAGCCGGACAGGCTCGAACACCGGGGAGCTGTTTTTT. It codes for CASRTGSNTGELFF. V and J are TRBV12-3 or TRBV12-4 and TRBJ2-2, with 7 bases that match TRBD1. Trimming removed 8 bases from V and 0 bases from J; junction bases left unmatched: 3. The CDR3 has 14 amino acids.

The gene calls are TRBV7-2 and TRBJ1-4; a weak D match, TRBD1 (6 bases). This CDR3 is 15 amino acids long. Looked up from germline, CDR1 is SGHTA and CDR2 is FQGNSA. V lost 3 bases and J 8 bases, leaving 16 bases between the germline ends. CDR3 DNA: TGTGCCAGCAGCTTCGGCCGGGGGCGGGGGGAAAAACTGTTTTTT. Amino acids: CASSFGRGRGEKLFF. Looking up the rest from reference TRBV7-2 and TRBJ1-4 gives the full variable domain: GAGVSQSPSNKVTEKGKDVELRCDPISGHTALYWYRQSLGQGLEFLIYFQGNSAPDKSGLPSDRFSAERTGGSVSTLTIQRTQQEDSAVYLCASSFGRGRGEKLFFGSGTQLSVL.

The V gene is TRBV7-3, the J gene TRBJ2-3; the match to TRBD2 covers 10 bases. The length of the CDR3 is 16 residues. J gave up 3 bases and V 3 bases, and 6 bases lay outside the gene matches. Germline CDR1 is SGHTA and CDR2 is FQGTGA. The CDR3 DNA reads as TGTGCCAGCAGCTTCCTAGCGGGGGCCACTACAGATACGCAGTATTTT. This translates into CASSFLAGATTDTQYF.

The gene calls are TRBV5-6 and TRBJ2-3, with unresolved D. This CDR3 spans 14 amino acids. Per germline, CDR1 SGHDT and CDR2 YYEEEE. V was pared by 4 bases and J by 5 bases, with 14 bases between. The CDR3 DNA reads as TGTGCCAGCAGCCTCCGTAGTCTGCTAGATACGCAGTATTTT. This gives the protein CASSLRSLLDTQYF.

There are many counts of this clonotype. The J gene is TRBJ2-2, the V gene TRBV4-3, with unresolved D. Trimming shortened V by 0 bases and J by 9 bases, and 11 bases separated the two germline ends. CDR1 LGHNA and CDR2 YSLEER come from the germline V gene. The length of the CDR3 is 14 residues. Written as DNA, the CDR3 is TGCGCCAGCAGCCAAGAAGAAGGGATCAGGGAGCTGTTTTTT. Translated: CASSQEEGIRELFF.

The J gene is TRBJ2-3, the V gene TRBV20-1, with TRBD2 matching 10 bases. The germline gives CDR1 DFQATT, CDR2 SNEGSKA (reference sequence). J lost 4 bases, V lost 3 bases, and 7 bases had no gene match. This CDR3 is built from 15 residues. DNA for the CDR3: TGCAGTGCTAGCCCCTCTAGCGGGGGCGCAGATACGCAGTATTTT. It specifies CSASPSSGGADTQYF.

This clonotype was found many times. The CDR3 region has the DNA TGCGCCAGCAGCCAAAGTTTTCGGTCGGGACAAGGGTTCTTC. Its protein is CASSQSFRSGQGFF. The chain combines TRBV4-3 with TRBJ2-1, with D perhaps TRBD1 (6 bases). V lost 2 bases, J lost 15 bases, and 20 bases lay in between. CDR3 size: 14 residues. Germline lookup yields CDR1 LGHNA and CDR2 YSLEER.

This clonotype has a count of ten or more. V gene TRBV7-2 combines with J gene TRBJ1-2; TRBD1 matches 8 bases. Trimming removed 6 bases from V and 9 bases from J; junction bases left unmatched: 6. This CDR3 comprises 12 residues. Per germline, CDR1 SGHTA and CDR2 FQGNSA. The CDR3 is CASSRQGIRYTF. For the CDR3, the DNA is TGTGCCAGCAGTCGACAGGGGATACGCTACACCTTC.

This rearrangement joins TRBV5-1 to TRBJ2-3, with D unresolved. Trimming pared 2 bases from V and 0 bases from J, leaving 22 bases between. Germline V gene lookup returns CDR1 SGHRS and CDR2 YFSETQ. The CDR3 consists of 19 residues. CDR3 coding DNA: TGCGCCAGCAGCTTCTTCCGTCCTTCCAGGATACCTAGCACAGATACGCAGTATTTT. It is translated as CASSFFRPSRIPSTDTQYF.

The chain is built from TRBV3-1 and TRBJ1-2; possible D gene TRBD1, 5 bases. V lost 8 bases to trimming and J lost 2 bases, with 12 bases between them. This CDR3 has 13 residues. The germline CDR1 and CDR2 sequences are LGHDT and YNNKEL (reference sequence). The CDR3 protein is CASGTQGNYGYTF. The CDR3 nucleotides are TGTGCCAGCGGGACTCAGGGAAACTATGGCTACACCTTC.